A selection of T cell receptor beta chains follows, all from one sample in a study of memory CD4+ T cells and cytomegalovirus serostatus. Clones were read by immunoSEQ multiplex PCR, and TCRdb kept only the in-frame ones, dropping some. The repertoire holds 35,000 to 50,000 clones, with around 80% as singletons. Input material: memory CD4+ T cells from blood. Receptors were obtained from an adult in good health and CMV-seronegative. Both conserved end residues are part of each CDR3.

TRBJ1-5	TRBV6-1	CASSDRDRGSQHF
TRBJ2-7	TRBV28	CASSLLNYEQYF
TRBJ1-5	TRBV28	CASLTGRNQPQHF
TRBJ2-1	TRBV9	CASSVLAGGLYNEQFF
TRBJ2-7	TRBV7-2	CASSLDGGREQYF
TRBJ1-1	TRBV5-1	CASSLAGGMGEAFF
TRBJ1-1	TRBV9	CASSVDPTEVEAFF
TRBJ2-2	TRBV6-6	CASSKTGFGELFF
TRBJ2-5	TRBV28	CASSARLGTGRGVVETQYF
TRBJ2-7	TRBV9	CASSKDRGREQYF
TRBJ2-5	TRBV9	CASSRRVRETQYF
TRBJ1-5	TRBV4-3	CASSQDVLFGTAQHF
TRBJ2-5	TRBV5-1	CASSSLYQETQYF
TRBJ1-2	TRBV5-1	CASSLDATIGGTYGYTF
TRBJ2-7	TRBV7-2	CASSFRPNYEQYF
TRBJ2-1	TRBV28	CASSGSLAGAYNEQFF
TRBJ1-2	TRBV27	CASSLRGEHGYTF
TRBJ1-1	TRBV28	CASSLWEARGTEAFF
TRBJ2-2	TRBV7-9	CASSLIPDRARNTGELFF
TRBJ2-1	TRBV5-4	CASSLVANNEQFF
TRBJ2-7	TRBV2	CASSGGRDGEQYF
TRBJ2-5	TRBV7-9	CASSQNQGEETQYF
TRBJ2-1	TRBV11-3	CASSPASGPLDEQFF
TRBJ2-7	TRBV19	CASSKQGVTYEQYF
TRBJ2-5	TRBV7-2	CASSPRPTQETQYF
TRBJ2-7	TRBV13	CASSLGTGVAYEQYF
TRBJ1-2	TRBV19	CASSIPTGTGSSGYTF
TRBJ2-1	TRBV7-2	CASSSFNEQFF
TRBJ2-1	TRBV29-1	CSVGGTANNEQFF
TRBJ1-1	TRBV6-5	CASSYLQGGGSTEAFF
TRBJ2-1	TRBV19	CASSLVAGQSRTEQFF
TRBJ1-5	TRBV7-2	CASSLAGGAAQPQHF
TRBJ2-3	TRBV11-2	CASSSKLDRRNTDTQYF
TRBJ2-7	TRBV30	CAWSGTQTLYEQYF
TRBJ1-5	TRBV10-2	CASSESTDRPQHF
TRBJ2-1	TRBV28	CASSRGGAGNEQFF
TRBJ1-4	TRBV4-1	CASSQGVGSGGYNEKLFF
TRBJ2-7	TRBV30	CAWSVNAYEQYF
TRBJ2-7	TRBV2	CASSGDRGSSYEQYF
TRBJ2-1	TRBV11-1	CASSFTRTVNEQFF
TRBJ1-5	TRBV28	CASSLPGRFNQPQHF
TRBJ2-3	TRBV9	CASSAGLAGSTDTQYF
TRBJ2-3	TRBV28	CASVSGRAVGDTQYF
TRBJ1-1	TRBV11-2	CASSLRVGVDTEAFF
TRBJ2-6	TRBV30	CAWSQGDPSGANVLTF
TRBJ2-1	TRBV19	CASSPRMGAGVPFF
TRBJ1-4	TRBV5-6	CASSAPQSAKLFF
TRBJ2-2	TRBV7-2	CASSLVGGSGTGELFF
TRBJ2-7	TRBV29-1	CSVVDVSSYEQYF
TRBJ1-1	TRBV2	CASSAYGTGASEAFF
TRBJ2-7	TRBV27	CASSFRGSHEQYF
TRBJ1-1	TRBV4-3	CASSQDLRVREAFF
TRBJ2-7	TRBV5-1	CASSIRTGGDSYEQYF
TRBJ1-5	TRBV28	CASSSDQPQHF
TRBJ2-6	TRBV15	CATRPTSGANVLTF
TRBJ1-1	TRBV5-1	CASSLAGEDTEAFF
TRBJ2-2	TRBV29-1	CSVTGILGGELFF
TRBJ2-2	TRBV7-2	CASSIYRAVTGELFF
TRBJ2-2	TRBV5-8	CASYPRLADTGELFF